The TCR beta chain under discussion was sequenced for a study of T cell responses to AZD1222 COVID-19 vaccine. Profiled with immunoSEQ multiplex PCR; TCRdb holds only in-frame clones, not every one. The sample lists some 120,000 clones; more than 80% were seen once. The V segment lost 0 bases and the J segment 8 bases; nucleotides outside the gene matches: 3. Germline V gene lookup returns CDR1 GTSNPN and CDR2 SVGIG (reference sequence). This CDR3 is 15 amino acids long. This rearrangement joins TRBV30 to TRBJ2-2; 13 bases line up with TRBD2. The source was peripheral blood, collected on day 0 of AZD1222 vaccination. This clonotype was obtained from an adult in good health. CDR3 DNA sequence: TGTGCCTGGAGTGTGACTAGCGGGAGGAGAGGGGAGCTGTTTTTT. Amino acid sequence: CAWSVTSGRRGELFF.